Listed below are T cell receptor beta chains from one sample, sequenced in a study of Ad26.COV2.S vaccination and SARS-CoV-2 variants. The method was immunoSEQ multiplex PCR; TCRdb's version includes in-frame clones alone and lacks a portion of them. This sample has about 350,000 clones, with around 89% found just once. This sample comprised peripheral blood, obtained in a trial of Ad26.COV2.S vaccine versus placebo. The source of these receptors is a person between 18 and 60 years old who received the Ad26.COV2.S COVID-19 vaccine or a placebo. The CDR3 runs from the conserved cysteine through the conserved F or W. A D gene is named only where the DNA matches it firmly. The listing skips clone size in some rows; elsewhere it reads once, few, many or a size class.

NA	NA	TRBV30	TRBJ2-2	TGTGCCTGGAGTGTACCGTGGCGGGCGTCCGGGGAGCTGTTTTTT	CAWSVPWRASGELFF
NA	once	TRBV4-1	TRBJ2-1	TGCGCCAGCAGCCAACCCCGGAGGGGCAATGAGCAGTTCTTC	CASSQPRRGNEQFF
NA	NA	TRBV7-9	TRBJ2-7	TGTGCCAGCTGCCGATCCAGGACGAACGAGCAGTACTTC	CASCRSRTNEQYF
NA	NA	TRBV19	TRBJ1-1	TGTGCCAGTAGTGCATCGACACGGCGGAACACTGAAGCTTTCTTT	CASSASTRRNTEAFF
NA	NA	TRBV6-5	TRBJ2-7	TGTGCCAGTGTCCCCAGGGCGTGGGAGCAGTACTTC	CASVPRAWEQYF
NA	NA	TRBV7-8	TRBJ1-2	TGTGCCAGCAGCTTAGTAGGGCAGAAATCTATCTATGGCTACACCTTC	CASSLVGQKSIYGYTF
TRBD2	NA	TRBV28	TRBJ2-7	TGTGCCAGTCTTCGGGGTCCGGGGGGCGAGCAGTACTTC	CASLRGPGGEQYF
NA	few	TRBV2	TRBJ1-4	TGTGCCAGCAGTGGTTCTCTTGATGAAAAACTGTTTTTT	CASSGSLDEKLFF
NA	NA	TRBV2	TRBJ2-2	TGTGCCAGCAGGGTATTCGACGCGAACACCGGGGAGCTGTTTTTT	CASRVFDANTGELFF
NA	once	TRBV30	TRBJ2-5	TGTGCCTGGAGTGTGGCCCAGGGGACCCAGTACTTC	CAWSVAQGTQYF
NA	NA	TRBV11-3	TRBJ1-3	TGTGCCAGCAGCTTCAGCCCCGGAAACACCATATATTTT	CASSFSPGNTIYF
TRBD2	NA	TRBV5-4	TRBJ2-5	TGTGCCAGCAGCTTTCGCGGGAGTCAACAAGAGACCCAGTACTTC	CASSFRGSQQETQYF
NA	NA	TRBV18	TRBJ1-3	TGTGCCAGCTCACCACCCGGGACGGTCAACCCTGGAAACACCATATATTTT	CASSPPGTVNPGNTIYF
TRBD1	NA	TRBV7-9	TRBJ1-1	TGTGCCAGCAGCCCCTGGACAGGGTCCACTGAAGCTTTCTTT	CASSPWTGSTEAFF
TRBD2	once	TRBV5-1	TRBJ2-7	TGCGCCAGCAGCTTGGAACTAGCGGGGGGGCCGAGCGACGAGCAGTACTTC	CASSLELAGGPSDEQYF
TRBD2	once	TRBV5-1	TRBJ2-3	TGCGCCAGCAGCACCGGGACTAGCGGTCCAGATACGCAGTATTTT	CASSTGTSGPDTQYF
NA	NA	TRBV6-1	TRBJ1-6	TGTGCCAGCAGTGACGGGAAGGGAACACCCCTCCACTTT	CASSDGKGTPLHF
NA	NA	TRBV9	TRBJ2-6	TGTGCCAGCAGCGTAGAACAGATAAACGTCCTGACTTTC	CASSVEQINVLTF
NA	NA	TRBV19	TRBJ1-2	TGTGCCAGTAGTACCGGACAGTATGGCTACACCTTC	CASSTGQYGYTF
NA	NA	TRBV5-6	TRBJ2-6	TGTGCCAGCAGCCCGGGGCTAAGCTCTGGGGCCAACGTCCTGACTTTC	CASSPGLSSGANVLTF
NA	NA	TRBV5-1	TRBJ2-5	TGCGCCAGCAGCATAGACAGTTTCCAAGAGACCCAGTACTTC	CASSIDSFQETQYF
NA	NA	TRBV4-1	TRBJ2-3	TGCGCCAGCAGCCGTAGAATAGGTCCCTCTAGCACAGATACGCAGTATTTT	CASSRRIGPSSTDTQYF
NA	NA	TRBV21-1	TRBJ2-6	TGTGCCAGCAAATATACGGATTCTGGGGCCAACGTCCTGACTTTC	CASKYTDSGANVLTF
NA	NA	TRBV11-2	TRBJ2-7	TGTGCCAGCAGCTCATACCTTGTGTGGGAGCAGTACTTC	CASSSYLVWEQYF
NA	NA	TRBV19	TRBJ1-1	TGTGCCAGTAGTATATTTTATGCGGGAAACACTGAAGCTTTCTTT	CASSIFYAGNTEAFF
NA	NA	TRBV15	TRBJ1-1	TGTGCCACCAGCAGAGACACAGCGTATGAAGCTTTCTTT	CATSRDTAYEAFF
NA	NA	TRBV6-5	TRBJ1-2	TGTGCCAGTCTGGGTGGGGCTAACTATGGCTACACCTTC	CASLGGANYGYTF
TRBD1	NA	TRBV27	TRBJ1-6	TGTGCCAGCAGTCCAGACTCCCCGGACAGGGTCGGGTCACCCCTCCACTTT	CASSPDSPDRVGSPLHF
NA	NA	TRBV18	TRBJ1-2	TGTGCCAGCTCACCAGAGCTCGACTATGGCTACACCTTC	CASSPELDYGYTF
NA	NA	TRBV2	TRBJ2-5	TGTGCCAGCAGTAAAGACAGAATCGGAGAGACCCAGTACTTC	CASSKDRIGETQYF
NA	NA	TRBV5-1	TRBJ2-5	TGCGCCAGCAGTACTGGACCGGGGGCGGGGGAGACCCAGTACTTC	CASSTGPGAGETQYF
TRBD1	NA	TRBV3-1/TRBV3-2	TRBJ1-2	TGTGCCAGCAGTCGGACAGGGGAAGGCTACACCTTC	CASSRTGEGYTF
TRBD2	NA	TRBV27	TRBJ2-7	TGTGCCAGCAGTTGGAGGGTACCAGCTTCGGGACTAGCGGCCTACGAGCAGTACTTC	CASSWRVPASGLAAYEQYF
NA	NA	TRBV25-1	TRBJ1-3	TGTGCCAGCAGTGAACAGGGTATTAGTGGAAACACCATATATTTT	CASSEQGISGNTIYF